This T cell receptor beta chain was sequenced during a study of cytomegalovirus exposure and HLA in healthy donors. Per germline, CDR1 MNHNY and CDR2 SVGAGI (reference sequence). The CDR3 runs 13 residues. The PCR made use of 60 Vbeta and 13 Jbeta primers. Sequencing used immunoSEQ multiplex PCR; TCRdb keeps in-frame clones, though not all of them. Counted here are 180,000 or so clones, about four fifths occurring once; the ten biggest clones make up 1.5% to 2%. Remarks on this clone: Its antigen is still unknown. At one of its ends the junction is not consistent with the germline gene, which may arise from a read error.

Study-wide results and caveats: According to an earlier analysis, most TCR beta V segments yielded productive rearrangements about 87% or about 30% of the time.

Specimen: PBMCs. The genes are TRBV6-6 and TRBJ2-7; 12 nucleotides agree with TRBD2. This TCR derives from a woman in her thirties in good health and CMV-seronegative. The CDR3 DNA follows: TGTGCCAGCAGTACTCTAGCGGGGGGGCCTTTCCCGTTC. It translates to CASSTLAGGPFPF.